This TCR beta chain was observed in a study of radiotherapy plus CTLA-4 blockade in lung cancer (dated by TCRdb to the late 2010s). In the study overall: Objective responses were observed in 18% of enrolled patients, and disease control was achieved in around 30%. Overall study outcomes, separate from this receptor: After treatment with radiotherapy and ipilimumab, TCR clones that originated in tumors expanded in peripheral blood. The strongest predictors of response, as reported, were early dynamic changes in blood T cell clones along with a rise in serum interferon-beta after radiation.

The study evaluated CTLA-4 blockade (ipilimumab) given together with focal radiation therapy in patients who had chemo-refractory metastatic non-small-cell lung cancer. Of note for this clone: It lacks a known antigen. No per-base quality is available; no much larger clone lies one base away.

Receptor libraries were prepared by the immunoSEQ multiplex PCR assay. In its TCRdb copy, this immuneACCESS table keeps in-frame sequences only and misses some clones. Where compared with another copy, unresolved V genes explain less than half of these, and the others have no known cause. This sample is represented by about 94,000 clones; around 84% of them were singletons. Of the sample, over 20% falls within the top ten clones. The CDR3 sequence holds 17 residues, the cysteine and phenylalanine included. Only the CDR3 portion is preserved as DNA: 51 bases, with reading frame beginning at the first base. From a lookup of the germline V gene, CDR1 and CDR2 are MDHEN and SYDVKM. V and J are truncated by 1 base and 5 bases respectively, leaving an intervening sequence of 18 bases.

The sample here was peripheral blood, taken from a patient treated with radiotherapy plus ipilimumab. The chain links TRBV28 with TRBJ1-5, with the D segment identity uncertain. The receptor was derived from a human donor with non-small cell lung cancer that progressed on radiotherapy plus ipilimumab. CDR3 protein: CASSLYTPSRRDQPQHF. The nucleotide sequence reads TGTGCCAGCAGTTTATATACCCCCAGTAGGAGGGATCAGCCCCAGCATTTT.